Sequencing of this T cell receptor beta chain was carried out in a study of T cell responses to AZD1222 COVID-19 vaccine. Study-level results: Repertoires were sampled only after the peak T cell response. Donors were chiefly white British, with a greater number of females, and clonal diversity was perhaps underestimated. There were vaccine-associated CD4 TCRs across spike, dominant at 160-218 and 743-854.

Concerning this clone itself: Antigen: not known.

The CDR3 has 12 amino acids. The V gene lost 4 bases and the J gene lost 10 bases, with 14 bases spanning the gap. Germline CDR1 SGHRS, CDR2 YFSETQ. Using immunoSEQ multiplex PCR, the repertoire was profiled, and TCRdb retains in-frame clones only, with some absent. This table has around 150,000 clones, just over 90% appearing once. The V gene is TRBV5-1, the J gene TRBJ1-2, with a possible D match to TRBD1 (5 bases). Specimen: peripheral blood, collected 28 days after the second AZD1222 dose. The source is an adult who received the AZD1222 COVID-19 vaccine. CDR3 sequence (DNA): TGCGCCAGCAGCCTGGGGCGGGGGATCTACACCTTC. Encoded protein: CASSLGRGIYTF.